The 29 T cell receptor beta chains given below trace back to one sample, sequenced in a study of T-cell reconstitution after alpha-beta-depleted transplantation in children. Preparing the TCRbeta library involved the use of unique molecular identifiers. TCRdb passed the PCR reads through MiXCR, listing each CDR3 protein once. The sample carries hundreds of thousands of distinct CDR3 sequences, roughly 15% recorded once. Sequencing used PBMCs, mostly from graft donor cells, obtained 360 days after TCRalphabeta/CD19-depleted stem cell transplant. The receptors stem from a male patient younger than 18 who had a stem cell transplant for acute lymphoblastic leukemia, so the T cells may come from the graft donor.

This chain joins TRBV20-1 and TRBJ2-1; TRBD1 matches at 7 bases. After removal of 1 base from V and 4 bases from J, the junction contained 7 bases not matched to a gene. This CDR3 comprises 15 residues. Germline V gene data show CDR1 as DFQATT and CDR2 as SNEGSKA (reference sequence). In DNA, the CDR3 is TGCAGTGCTAGAGGGACCAAGACAGGGTACAATGAGCAGTTCTTC. Its protein product is CSARGTKTGYNEQFF.

There are a few counts of this clonotype. CDR3 region: CASSHTSGRSGEQYF. As DNA, the CDR3 is TGCGCCAGCAGCCATACTAGCGGGAGATCGGGCGAGCAGTACTTC. V gene TRBV5-1 combines with J gene TRBJ2-7, with TRBD2 matching 11 bases. Germline V CDR1 and CDR2: SGHRS, YFSETQ. With V trimmed by 4 bases and J by 6 bases, 9 bases remained unmatched. CDR3 size: 15 residues.

The chain uses TRBV12-3 or TRBV12-4 and TRBJ1-2, with TRBD1 as a possible D gene (5 bases). The length of the CDR3 is 13 residues. Deletions cut 2 bases from V and 6 bases from J, with 10 bases between. The CDR3 sequence is CASSLRRGDGYTF. The CDR3 region has the DNA TGTGCCAGCAGTTTACGTAGAGGGGATGGCTACACCTTC.

The CDR3 DNA is TGTGCCAGCAGTCAGATTCTGGGGGATGAAAAACTGTTTTTT. This gives the protein CASSQILGDEKLFF. The rearrangement links TRBV12-3 or TRBV12-4 to TRBJ1-4; D perhaps matches TRBD1 (5 bases). Trimming pared 5 bases from V and 6 bases from J, leaving 13 bases between. This CDR3 has 14 amino acids.

This clonotype was seen many times. V usage is TRBV7-2 and J usage is TRBJ1-4; D is possibly TRBD1 (5 bases). Deletions cut 7 bases from V and 6 bases from J, with 18 bases between. Looked up from germline, CDR1 is SGHTA and CDR2 is FQGNSA. The CDR3 contains 15 residues. CDR3 sequence: CASKRGAGGYEKLFF. The CDR3 DNA sequence: TGTGCCAGCAAACGGGGAGCGGGGGGTTATGAAAAACTGTTTTTT.

This clonotype was counted many times. The chain combines TRBV20-1 with TRBJ2-2, with D possibly being TRBD1 (6 bases). CDR3 length: 15 residues. The germline V and J ends were trimmed by 2 bases and 1 base, with 11 bases remaining between them. Germline V CDR1 and CDR2: DFQATT, SNEGSKA (reference sequence). The chain's CDR3 is CSARPFRGNTGELFF. The CDR3, as DNA: TGCAGTGCTAGACCTTTCAGGGGGAACACCGGGGAGCTGTTTTTT.

This clonotype was seen at least ten times. This chain links TRBV18 with TRBJ2-1; D is perhaps TRBD2 (5 bases). This CDR3 is 17 amino acids long. CDR1 is KGHSH and CDR2 is LQKENI in the germline V gene. Trimming cost V 1 base and J 7 bases, with 20 bases left between them. The CDR3 sequence: CASSPRRRTPTKNEQFF. CDR3 bases: TGTGCCAGCTCACCACGGAGGAGGACCCCTACTAAAAATGAGCAGTTCTTC.

This clonotype was found a few times. This chain links TRBV25-1 with TRBJ2-1, with TRBD2 identical over 8 bases. Germline CDR1 is MGHDK and CDR2 is SYGVNS. V lost 1 base and J lost 8; bases outside the gene matches: 10. CDR3 length: 16 amino acids. The CDR3 reads CASSEFKGLGVDEQFF. DNA of the CDR3: TGTGCCAGCAGTGAATTCAAGGGACTAGGGGTCGATGAGCAGTTCTTC.

This clonotype was observed a handful of times. This chain connects TRBV2 to TRBJ2-3; D is ambiguous. V was pared by 6 bases and J by 12 bases, with 10 bases between. CDR1 and CDR2 from the germline V gene are SNHLY and FYNNEI. This CDR3 has 10 residues. The CDR3 reads CASSLHSQYF. The CDR3 DNA follows: TGTGCCAGCAGCCTTCACTCCCAGTATTTT.

This clonotype has a handful of counts. The V call is TRBV10-3, the J call TRBJ2-2; 7 bases map to TRBD2. The CDR3 runs 15 residues. Germline values: CDR1 ENHRY, CDR2 SYGVKD. J was trimmed by 5 bases and V by 4 bases; bases with no gene match: 7. The CDR3 here is CAISGGRERTGELFF. For the CDR3, the DNA is TGTGCCATCAGTGGAGGGCGGGAGAGGACCGGGGAGCTGTTTTTT.

V usage is TRBV4-1 and J usage is TRBJ2-7, with 7 nucleotides matching TRBD2. The CDR3 extends over 17 amino acids. Germline CDR1 MGHRA, CDR2 YSYEKL. Unmatched junction bases numbered 14, after V lost 3 bases and J lost 3 bases. The CDR3 spells CASSHRGRGKTNYEQYF. CDR3 nucleotide sequence: TGCGCCAGCAGCCATCGGGGGAGGGGCAAAACGAACTACGAGCAGTACTTC.

This clonotype was seen more than once but under ten times. The chain is built from TRBV29-1 and TRBJ2-7; D is perhaps TRBD2 (5 bases). Between the trimmed V and J ends, which lost 4 bases and 3 bases, there was a span of 13 bases. This CDR3 comprises 13 residues. The germline V gene has CDR1 SQVTM and CDR2 ANQGSEA. CDR3 nucleotide sequence: TGCAGCGTTGTCGAGGGTTCGGGCTACGAGCAGTACTTC. Amino acid sequence: CSVVEGSGYEQYF.

The rearrangement joins TRBV29-1 to TRBJ2-7; TRBD2 might be the D (6 bases). Trimming removed 0 bases at V and 0 bases at J, with 15 bases between. CDR1 and CDR2 from the germline V gene are SQVTM and ANQGSEA. This CDR3 has 16 residues. The CDR3 region has the DNA TGCAGCGTTGAAGAAAGCGGGCTTTCGAACTCCTACGAGCAGTACTTC. Translated: CSVEESGLSNSYEQYF.

This chain joins TRBV12-3 or TRBV12-4 and TRBJ1-1; 9 nucleotides line up with TRBD1. V gave up 7 bases and J gave up 8 bases; unmatched junction bases: 5. The CDR3 covers 12 residues. The CDR3: CASTWGQGEAFF. CDR3 nucleotide sequence: TGTGCCAGCACCTGGGGACAGGGCGAAGCTTTCTTT.

V is TRBV5-1 and J is TRBJ2-5; D might be TRBD2 (5 bases). V shed 1 base and J shed 2 bases, with 15 bases lying between them. Germline V CDR1 and CDR2: SGHRS, YFSETQ. This CDR3 has 16 amino acids. Here the CDR3 reads CASSLFVGVLQETQYF. The CDR3 DNA sequence: TGCGCCAGCAGCTTGTTCGTCGGGGTTCTGCAAGAGACCCAGTACTTC. Filled out from reference TRBV5-1 and TRBJ2-5, the complete variable domain reads KAGVTQTPRYLIKTRGQQVTLSCSPISGHRSVSWYQQTPGQGLQFLFEYFSETQRNKGNFPGRFSGRQFSNSRSEMNVSTLELGDSALYLCASSLFVGVLQETQYFGPGTRLLVL.

This clonotype was counted between two and nine times. V gene TRBV5-1 combines with J gene TRBJ2-1, with D possibly TRBD1 on 5 matching bases. The germline V gene has CDR1 SGHRS and CDR2 YFSETQ. Trimming shortened V by 2 bases and J by 3 bases, and 9 bases separated the two germline ends. The CDR3 is 14 amino acids. CDR3 region: CASSFSDSYNEQFF. The CDR3 nucleotides are TGCGCCAGCAGCTTTTCCGACAGCTACAATGAGCAGTTCTTC.

This chain connects TRBV6-5 to TRBJ1-4; 7 nucleotides agree with TRBD1. The ends lost 4 bases at V and 10 bases at J; junction bases unmatched: 6. Germline lookup yields CDR1 MNHEY and CDR2 SVGAGI. The CDR3 consists of 13 residues. CDR3: CASSWRGQGKLFF. The CDR3 nucleotides are TGTGCCAGCAGTTGGAGGGGGCAGGGAAAACTGTTTTTT.

This clonotype was detected ten times or more. The gene calls are TRBV12-3 or TRBV12-4 and TRBJ2-1, with D perhaps matching TRBD1 (5 bases). Trimming left V 3 bases short and J 9 bases short, with 12 bases between. The CDR3 is 13 residues long. The CDR3 coding sequence is TGTGCCAGCAGTTTTAAGGGGTCGGGTGAGCAGTTCTTC. It is translated as CASSFKGSGEQFF.

This clonotype has a handful of counts. The V call is TRBV7-3, the J call TRBJ2-3; D unresolved. The CDR3 sequence is 13 residues long. Trimming left V 4 bases short and J 10 bases short, with 15 bases between. Looked up from germline, CDR1 is SGHTA and CDR2 is FQGTGA. The CDR3 loop reads CASSSYGRMSQYF. CDR3 coding DNA: TGTGCCAGCAGCTCATACGGAAGGATGTCGCAGTATTTT.

This clonotype appeared once. The chain recombines TRBV10-2 with TRBJ1-1, with 10 bases lining up with TRBD1. The CDR3 totals 14 residues. Trimming at V came to 6 bases and at J to 6 bases, leaving 7 bases not matched to a gene. Germline-derived CDR1 and CDR2 are WSHSY and SAAADI. The CDR3 reads CASRRQGALSEAFF. The CDR3 coding sequence is TGCGCCAGCAGGAGACAGGGGGCTCTCTCTGAAGCTTTCTTT.

The V gene is TRBV12-3 or TRBV12-4, the J gene TRBJ1-4; 7 nucleotides agree with TRBD1. Losses at the gene ends were 6 bases for V and 8 bases for J; bases not matched to a gene: 9. The CDR3 spans 14 residues. This CDR3 reads CASSLYRGGEKLFF. CDR3 bases: TGTGCCAGCAGCCTCTACAGGGGTGGCGAAAAACTGTTTTTT.

The CDR3 loop is CASSFPRTSGFTGELFF. CDR3 nucleotide sequence: TGTGCCAGCAGCTTCCCCAGGACTAGCGGGTTTACCGGGGAGCTGTTTTTT. The chain recombines TRBV11-2 with TRBJ2-2; 11 nucleotides line up with TRBD2. Germline V gives CDR1 SGHAT, CDR2 FQNNGV. V lost 3 bases, J lost 5 bases, and 8 bases stayed unmatched. This CDR3 region has 17 residues.

The CDR3 coding sequence is TGTGCCAGCAGTTTACAGAACCAAGAGACCCAGTACTTC. It yields the protein CASSLQNQETQYF. The chain uses TRBV12-3 or TRBV12-4 and TRBJ2-5; D is unclear. V was cut by 2 bases and J by 0 bases, with 4 bases left in between. The CDR3 spans 13 residues.

The sample holds many counts of this clonotype. This chain uses TRBV29-1 with TRBJ2-2, with a tentative D call TRBD1 (5 bases). Per the germline V gene, CDR1 is SQVTM and CDR2 is ANQGSEA. The germline V and J ends were trimmed by 8 bases and 2 bases, with 15 bases remaining between them. This CDR3 spans 14 amino acids. The CDR3 nucleotides read TGCAGCCATTTGGGGCAAGGAAACACCGGGGAGCTGTTTTTT. Translating gives CSHLGQGNTGELFF.

The chain couples TRBV25-1 to TRBJ2-1, with 13 bases lining up with TRBD2. Per germline, CDR1 MGHDK and CDR2 SYGVNS. The CDR3 consists of 16 residues. Germline trimming cut 3 bases from V and 2 bases from J; bases unmatched to any gene: 1. The DNA for the CDR3 is TGTGCCAGCAGTGAGGGACTAGCGGGACCCTACAATGAGCAGTTCTTC. Amino acid sequence: CASSEGLAGPYNEQFF.

In the case of this clonotype: One end of the junction varies from germline; a read error may be responsible. The chain employs TRBV13 and TRBJ2-7, with no clear D. CDR1 and CDR2 from the germline V gene are PRHDT and FYEKMQ (reference sequence). The CDR3 has 16 residues. In DNA, the CDR3 is TGTGCCAGCAGCGTAGGGAAAGGGTCCGGAGCCTACGAGCAGTACTTC. Amino acid sequence: CASSVGKGSGAYEQYF.

A few counts support this clonotype. This chain links TRBV27 with TRBJ1-5; tentative D call: TRBD1 (5 bases). The CDR3 sequence is 13 residues long. The V and J ends lost 4 bases and 5 bases respectively, with 9 bases between them. Germline CDR1 MNHEY, CDR2 SMNVEV (reference sequence). The CDR3 protein is CASSSGLYQPQHF. The CDR3 bases are TGTGCCAGCAGTTCGGGACTTTATCAGCCCCAGCATTTT.

The genes are TRBV6-5 and TRBJ1-1; unclear D gene. Trimming pared 2 bases from V and 6 bases from J, leaving 4 bases between. CDR1 and CDR2 from the germline V gene are MNHEY and SVGAGI. CDR3 length: 11 residues. CDR3 nucleotides: TGTGCCAGCAGTTACACTGCTGAAGCTTTCTTT. Translating gives CASSYTAEAFF.

Only a few counts were recorded for this clonotype. The gene calls are TRBV7-6 and TRBJ2-7, with 12 bases lining up with TRBD2. The J segment lost 2 bases and the V segment lost 7 bases, leaving 6 bases of the junction unmatched. The CDR3 has 15 amino acids. Germline V gene sequence: CDR1 SGHVS, CDR2 FNYEAQ. CDR3 sequence reads: CASTSWTSGTYEQYF. CDR3 nucleotide sequence: TGTGCCAGCACTTCCTGGACTAGCGGGACCTACGAGCAGTACTTC.